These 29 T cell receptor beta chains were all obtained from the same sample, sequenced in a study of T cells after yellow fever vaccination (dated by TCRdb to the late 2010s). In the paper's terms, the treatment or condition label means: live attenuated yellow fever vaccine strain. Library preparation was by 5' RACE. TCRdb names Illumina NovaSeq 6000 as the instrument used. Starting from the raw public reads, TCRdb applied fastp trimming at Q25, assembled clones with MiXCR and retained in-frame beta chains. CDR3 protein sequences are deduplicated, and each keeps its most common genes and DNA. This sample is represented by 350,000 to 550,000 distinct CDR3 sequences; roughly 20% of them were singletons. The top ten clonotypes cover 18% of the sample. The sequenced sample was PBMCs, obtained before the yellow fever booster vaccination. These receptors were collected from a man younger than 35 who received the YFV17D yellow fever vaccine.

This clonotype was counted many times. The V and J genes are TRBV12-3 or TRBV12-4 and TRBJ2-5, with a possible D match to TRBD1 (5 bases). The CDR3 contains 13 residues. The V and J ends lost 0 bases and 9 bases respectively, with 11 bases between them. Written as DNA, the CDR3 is TGTGCCAGCAGTTTAGCGGTCGAAGGGGCCCAGTACTTC. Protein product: CASSLAVEGAQYF.

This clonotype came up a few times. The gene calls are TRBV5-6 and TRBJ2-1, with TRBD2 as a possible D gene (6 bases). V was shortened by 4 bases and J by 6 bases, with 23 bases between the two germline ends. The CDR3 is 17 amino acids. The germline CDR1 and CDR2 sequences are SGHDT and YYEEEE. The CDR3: CASSGGIRHLNRNEQFF. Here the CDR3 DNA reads TGTGCCAGCAGCGGCGGGATTAGACATCTCAATCGCAATGAGCAGTTCTTC.

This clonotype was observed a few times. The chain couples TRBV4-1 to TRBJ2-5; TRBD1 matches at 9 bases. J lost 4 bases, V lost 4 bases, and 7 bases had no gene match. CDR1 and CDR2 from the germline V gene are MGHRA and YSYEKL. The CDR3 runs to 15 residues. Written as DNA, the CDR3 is TGCGCCAGCAGCCCGACACAGGGGGCGGGAGAGACCCAGTACTTC. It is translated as CASSPTQGAGETQYF.

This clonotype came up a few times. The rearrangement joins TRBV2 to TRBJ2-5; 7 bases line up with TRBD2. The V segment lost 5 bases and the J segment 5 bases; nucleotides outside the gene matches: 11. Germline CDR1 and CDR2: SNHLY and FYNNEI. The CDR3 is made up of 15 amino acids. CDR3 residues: CASSPASGGGETQYF. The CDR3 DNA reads TGTGCCAGCAGTCCCGCCTCTGGGGGGGGTGAGACCCAGTACTTC.

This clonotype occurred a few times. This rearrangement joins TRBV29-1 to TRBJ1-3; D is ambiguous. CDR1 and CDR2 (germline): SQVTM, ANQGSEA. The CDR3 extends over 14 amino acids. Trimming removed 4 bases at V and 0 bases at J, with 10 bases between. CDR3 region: CSVVPRYSGNTIYF. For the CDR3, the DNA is TGCAGCGTTGTTCCGCGTTACTCTGGAAACACCATATATTTT.

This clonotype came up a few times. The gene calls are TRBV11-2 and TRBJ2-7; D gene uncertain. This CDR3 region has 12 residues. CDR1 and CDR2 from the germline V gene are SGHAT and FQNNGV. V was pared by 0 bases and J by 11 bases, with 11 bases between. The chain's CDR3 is CASSLDPSLEYF. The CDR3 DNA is TGTGCCAGCAGCTTAGACCCCTCGCTGGAGTACTTC.

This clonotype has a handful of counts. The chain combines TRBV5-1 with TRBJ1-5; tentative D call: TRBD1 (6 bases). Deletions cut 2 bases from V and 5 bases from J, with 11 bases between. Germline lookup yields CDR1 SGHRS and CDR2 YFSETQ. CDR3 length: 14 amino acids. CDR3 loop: CASSLQGPHQPQHF. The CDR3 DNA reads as TGCGCCAGCAGCTTACAGGGCCCTCATCAGCCCCAGCATTTT.

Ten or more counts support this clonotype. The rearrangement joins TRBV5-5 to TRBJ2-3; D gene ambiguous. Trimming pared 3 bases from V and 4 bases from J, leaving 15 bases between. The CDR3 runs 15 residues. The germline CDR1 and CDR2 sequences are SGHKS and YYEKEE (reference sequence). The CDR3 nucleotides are TGTGCCAGCAGCTCCTTACTCCGAACGGCAGATACGCAGTATTTT. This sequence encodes CASSSLLRTADTQYF.

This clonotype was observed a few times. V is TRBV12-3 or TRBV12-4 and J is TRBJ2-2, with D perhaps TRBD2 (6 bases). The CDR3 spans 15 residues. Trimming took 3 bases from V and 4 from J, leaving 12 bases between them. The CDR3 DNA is TGTGCCAGCAGTTTCCGGGACTGGGGCACCGGGGAGCTGTTTTTT. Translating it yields CASSFRDWGTGELFF.

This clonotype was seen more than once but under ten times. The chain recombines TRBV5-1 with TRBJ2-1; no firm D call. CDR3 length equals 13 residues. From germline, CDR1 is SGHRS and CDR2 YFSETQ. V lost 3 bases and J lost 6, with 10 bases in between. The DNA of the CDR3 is TGCGCCAGCAGCTACTCCCTAGTCAATGAGCAGTTCTTC. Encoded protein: CASSYSLVNEQFF. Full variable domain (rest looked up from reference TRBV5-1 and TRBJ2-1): KAGVTQTPRYLIKTRGQQVTLSCSPISGHRSVSWYQQTPGQGLQFLFEYFSETQRNKGNFPGRFSGRQFSNSRSEMNVSTLELGDSALYLCASSYSLVNEQFFGPGTRLTVL.

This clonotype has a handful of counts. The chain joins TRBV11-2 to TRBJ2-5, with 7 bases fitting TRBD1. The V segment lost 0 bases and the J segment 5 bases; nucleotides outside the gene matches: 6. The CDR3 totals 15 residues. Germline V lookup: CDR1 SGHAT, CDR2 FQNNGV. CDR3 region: CASSLDRQGGETQYF. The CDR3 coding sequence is TGTGCCAGCAGCTTAGATCGTCAAGGGGGCGAGACCCAGTACTTC.

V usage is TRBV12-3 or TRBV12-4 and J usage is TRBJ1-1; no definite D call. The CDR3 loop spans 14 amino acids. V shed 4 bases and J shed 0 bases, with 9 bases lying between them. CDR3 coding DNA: TGTGCCAGCAGTTCTACGTACATGAACACTGAAGCTTTCTTT. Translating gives CASSSTYMNTEAFF.

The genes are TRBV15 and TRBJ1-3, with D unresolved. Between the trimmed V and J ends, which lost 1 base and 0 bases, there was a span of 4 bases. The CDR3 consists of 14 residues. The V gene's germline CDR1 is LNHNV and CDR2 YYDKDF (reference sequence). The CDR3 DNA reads TGTGCCACCAGCAGAGTTAGCTCTGGAAACACCATATATTTT. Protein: CATSRVSSGNTIYF.

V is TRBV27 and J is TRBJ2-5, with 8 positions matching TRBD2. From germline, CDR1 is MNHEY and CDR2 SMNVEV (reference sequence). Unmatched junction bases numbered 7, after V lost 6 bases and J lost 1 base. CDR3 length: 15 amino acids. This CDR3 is CASRPVAGTQETQYF. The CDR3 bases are TGTGCCAGCAGACCAGTAGCGGGGACCCAAGAGACCCAGTACTTC.

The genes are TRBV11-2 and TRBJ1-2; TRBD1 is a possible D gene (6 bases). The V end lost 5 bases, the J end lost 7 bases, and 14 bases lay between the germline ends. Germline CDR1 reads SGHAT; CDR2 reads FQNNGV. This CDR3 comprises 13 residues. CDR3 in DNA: TGTGCCAGCAGCCCCGACAGGCAGGGTGGCTACACCTTC. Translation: CASSPDRQGGYTF.

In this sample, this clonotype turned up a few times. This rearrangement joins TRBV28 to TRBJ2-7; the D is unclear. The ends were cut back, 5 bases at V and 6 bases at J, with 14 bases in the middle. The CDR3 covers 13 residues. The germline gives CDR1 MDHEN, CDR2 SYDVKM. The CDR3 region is CASSPTSWGEQYV. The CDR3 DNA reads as TGTGCCAGCAGTCCAACCTCCTGGGGCGAGCAGTACGTC.

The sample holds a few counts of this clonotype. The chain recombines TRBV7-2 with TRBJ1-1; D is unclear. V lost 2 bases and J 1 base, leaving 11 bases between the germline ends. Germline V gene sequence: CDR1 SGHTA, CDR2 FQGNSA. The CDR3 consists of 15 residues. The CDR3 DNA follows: TGTGCCAGCAGCTTAATGTCACCCCCGAACACTGAAGCTTTCTTT. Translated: CASSLMSPPNTEAFF.

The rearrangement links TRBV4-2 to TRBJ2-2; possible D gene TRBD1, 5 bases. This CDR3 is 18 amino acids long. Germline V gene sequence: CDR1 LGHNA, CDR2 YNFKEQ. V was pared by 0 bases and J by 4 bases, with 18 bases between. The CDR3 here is CASSQDPGQGIATGELFF. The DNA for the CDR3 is TGTGCCAGCAGCCAAGATCCAGGGCAGGGTATCGCCACCGGGGAGCTGTTTTTT.

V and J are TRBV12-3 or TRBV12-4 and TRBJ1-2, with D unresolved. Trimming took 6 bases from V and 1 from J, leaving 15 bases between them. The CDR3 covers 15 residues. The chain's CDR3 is CASSPPLTGNYGYTF. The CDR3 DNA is TGTGCCAGCAGCCCACCTTTGACGGGTAACTATGGCTACACCTTC.

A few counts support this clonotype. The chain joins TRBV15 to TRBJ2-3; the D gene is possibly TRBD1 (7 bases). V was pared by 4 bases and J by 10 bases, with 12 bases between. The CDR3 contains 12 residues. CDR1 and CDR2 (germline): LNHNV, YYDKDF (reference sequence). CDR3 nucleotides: TGTGCCACCAGCAAAGACAGGGAGGCGCAGTATTTT. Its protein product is CATSKDREAQYF.

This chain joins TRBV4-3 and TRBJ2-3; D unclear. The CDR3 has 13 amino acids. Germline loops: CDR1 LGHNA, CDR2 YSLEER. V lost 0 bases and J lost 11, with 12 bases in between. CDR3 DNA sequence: TGCGCCAGCAGCCAAGACCCCACAGCCAAGCAGTATTTT. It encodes CASSQDPTAKQYF.

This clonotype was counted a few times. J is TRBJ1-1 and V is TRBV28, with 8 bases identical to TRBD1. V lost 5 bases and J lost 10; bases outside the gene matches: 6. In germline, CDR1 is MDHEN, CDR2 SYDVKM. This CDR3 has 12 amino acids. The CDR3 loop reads CASSLRTGRAFF. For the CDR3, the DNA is TGTGCCAGCAGTCTTAGGACAGGGAGAGCTTTCTTT.

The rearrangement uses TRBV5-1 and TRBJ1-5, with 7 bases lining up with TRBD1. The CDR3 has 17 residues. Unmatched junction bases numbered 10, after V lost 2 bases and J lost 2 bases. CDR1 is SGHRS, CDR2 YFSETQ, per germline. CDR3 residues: CASSLRPQGPRNQPQHF. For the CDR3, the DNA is TGCGCCAGCAGCTTACGACCACAGGGGCCCCGCAATCAGCCCCAGCATTTT. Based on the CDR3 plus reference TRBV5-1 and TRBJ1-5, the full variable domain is KAGVTQTPRYLIKTRGQQVTLSCSPISGHRSVSWYQQTPGQGLQFLFEYFSETQRNKGNFPGRFSGRQFSNSRSEMNVSTLELGDSALYLCASSLRPQGPRNQPQHFGDGTRLSIL.

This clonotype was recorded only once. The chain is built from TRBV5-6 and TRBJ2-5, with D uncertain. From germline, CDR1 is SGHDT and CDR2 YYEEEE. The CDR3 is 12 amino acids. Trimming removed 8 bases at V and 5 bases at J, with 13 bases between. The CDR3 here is CASMWGRETQYF. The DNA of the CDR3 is TGTGCCAGTATGTGGGGTCGTGAGACCCAGTACTTC.

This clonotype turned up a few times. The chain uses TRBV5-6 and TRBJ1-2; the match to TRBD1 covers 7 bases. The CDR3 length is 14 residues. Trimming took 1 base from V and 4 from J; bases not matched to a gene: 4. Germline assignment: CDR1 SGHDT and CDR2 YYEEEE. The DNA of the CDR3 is TGTGCCAGCAGCTTGAAGGGACAGACCTATGGCTACACCTTC. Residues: CASSLKGQTYGYTF.

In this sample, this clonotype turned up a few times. The CDR3 here is CASSVGTSGGYEQYF. CDR3 bases: TGCGCCAGCAGCGTTGGGACTAGCGGGGGTTACGAGCAGTACTTC. The chain employs TRBV5-1 and TRBJ2-7; 14 bases match TRBD2. Germline-derived CDR1 and CDR2 are SGHRS and YFSETQ. V dropped 4 bases and J dropped 4; count of bases not matched to a gene: 4. This CDR3 has 15 amino acids.

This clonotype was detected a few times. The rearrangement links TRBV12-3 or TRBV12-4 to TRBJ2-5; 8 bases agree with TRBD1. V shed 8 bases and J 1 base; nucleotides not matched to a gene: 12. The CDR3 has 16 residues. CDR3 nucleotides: TGTGCCAGCGCCAGGGGGGCAACAGGGGGCCAAGAGACCCAGTACTTC. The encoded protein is CASARGATGGQETQYF.

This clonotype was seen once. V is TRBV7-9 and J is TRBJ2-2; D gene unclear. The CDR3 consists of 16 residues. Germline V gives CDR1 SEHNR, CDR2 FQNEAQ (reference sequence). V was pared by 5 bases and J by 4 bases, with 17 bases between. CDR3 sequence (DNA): TGTGCCAGCAGCCCTAGGGCAGAAGAAATCACCGGGGAGCTGTTTTTT. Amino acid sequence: CASSPRAEEITGELFF.

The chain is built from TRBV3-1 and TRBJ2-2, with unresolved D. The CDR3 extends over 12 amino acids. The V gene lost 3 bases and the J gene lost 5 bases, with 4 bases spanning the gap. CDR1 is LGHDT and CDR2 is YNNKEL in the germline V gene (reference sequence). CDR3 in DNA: TGTGCCAGCAGCCAGTCGACCGGGGAGCTGTTTTTT. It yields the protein CASSQSTGELFF.